This entry describes one T cell receptor beta chain. Its antigen is as yet unknown. This entry belongs to a study of a mutant IDH1 vaccine in newly diagnosed glioma. Study-wide context: Averaging roughly 40 years of age, treated patients were about 60% male and approximately 40% female. Receipt of radiotherapy, temozolomide, or both preceded the study, and most received both. General study findings and limits: Of the patients, about 95% had vaccine-induced immune responses.

CDR1 and CDR2 (germline): LGHNA, YSLEER. This CDR3 spans 16 amino acids. Losses at the gene ends were 3 bases for V and 4 bases for J; bases not matched to a gene: 7. Time point denoted: week 23, last vaccination. What each vaccine dose contained was 300 ug of mutant IDH1 20-mer peptide, accompanied by topical imiquimod. Each tumor in the donors was a new WHO grade 3 or 4 astrocytoma, IDH1-mutant and ATRX-lost. TCRdb keeps only in-frame clones here, not all; method: immunoSEQ multiplex PCR. Among tens of thousands of clones, around 80% were seen once, and the ten largest hold around 8.9%. This chain connects TRBV4-3 to TRBJ1-3; the match to TRBD1 covers 9 bases. The source material was PBMCs, sampled from a glioma patient whose treatment included an IDH1 peptide vaccine. The clonotype was recovered from a woman aged 40 to 50 with glioma. Some clones in this sample may be carry-over from other donors' samples. CDR3 protein: CASSQTGTGPGNTIYF. The CDR3 DNA reads as TGCGCCAGCAGCCAGACCGGGACAGGGCCAGGAAACACCATATATTTT.